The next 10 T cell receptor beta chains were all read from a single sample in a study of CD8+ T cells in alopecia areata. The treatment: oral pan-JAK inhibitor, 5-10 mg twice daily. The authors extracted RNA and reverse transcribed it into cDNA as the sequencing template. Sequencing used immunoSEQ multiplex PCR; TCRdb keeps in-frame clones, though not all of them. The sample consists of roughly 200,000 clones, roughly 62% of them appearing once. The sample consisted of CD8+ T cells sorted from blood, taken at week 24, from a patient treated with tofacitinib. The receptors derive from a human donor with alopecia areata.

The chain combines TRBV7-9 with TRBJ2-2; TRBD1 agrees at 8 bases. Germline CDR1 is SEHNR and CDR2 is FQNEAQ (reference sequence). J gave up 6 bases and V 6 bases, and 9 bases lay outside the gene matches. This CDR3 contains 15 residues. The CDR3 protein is CASRWTGSSSGELFF. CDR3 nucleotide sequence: TGTGCCAGCAGATGGACAGGGTCATCGTCCGGGGAGCTGTTTTTT.

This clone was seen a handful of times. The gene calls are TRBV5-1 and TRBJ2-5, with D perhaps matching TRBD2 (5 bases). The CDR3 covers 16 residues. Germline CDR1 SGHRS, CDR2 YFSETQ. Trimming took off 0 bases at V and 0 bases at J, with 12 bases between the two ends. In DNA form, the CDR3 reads TGCGCCAGCAGCTTGGCCTCGACGGGATACCAAGAGACCCAGTACTTC. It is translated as CASSLASTGYQETQYF.

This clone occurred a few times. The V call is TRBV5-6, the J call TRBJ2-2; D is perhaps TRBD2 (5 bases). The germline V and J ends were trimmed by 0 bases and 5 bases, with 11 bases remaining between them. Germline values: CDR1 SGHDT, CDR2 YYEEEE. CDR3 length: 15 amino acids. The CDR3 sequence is CASSLALGGTGELFF. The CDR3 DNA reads TGTGCCAGCAGCTTGGCCTTAGGAGGAACCGGGGAGCTGTTTTTT.

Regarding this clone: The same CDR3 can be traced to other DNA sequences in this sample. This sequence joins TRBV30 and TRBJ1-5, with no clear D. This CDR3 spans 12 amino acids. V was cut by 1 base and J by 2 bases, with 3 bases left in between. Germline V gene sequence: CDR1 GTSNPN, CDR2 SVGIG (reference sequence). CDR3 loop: CAWSGGNQPQHF. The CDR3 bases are TGTGCCTGGAGTGGGGGCAATCAGCCCCAGCATTTT.

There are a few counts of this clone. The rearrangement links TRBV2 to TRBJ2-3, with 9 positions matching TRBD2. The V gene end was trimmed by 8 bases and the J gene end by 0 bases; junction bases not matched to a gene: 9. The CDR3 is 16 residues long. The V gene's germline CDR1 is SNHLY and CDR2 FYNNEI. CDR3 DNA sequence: TGTGCCAGCCACCCGACTAGCGGTTTTAGCACAGATACGCAGTATTTT. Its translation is CASHPTSGFSTDTQYF. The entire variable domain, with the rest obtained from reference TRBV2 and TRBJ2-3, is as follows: EPEVTQTPSHQVTQMGQEVILRCVPISNHLYFYWYRQILGQKVEFLVSFYNNEISEKSEIFDDQFSVERPDGSNFTLKIRSTKLEDSAMYFCASHPTSGFSTDTQYFGPGTRLTVL.

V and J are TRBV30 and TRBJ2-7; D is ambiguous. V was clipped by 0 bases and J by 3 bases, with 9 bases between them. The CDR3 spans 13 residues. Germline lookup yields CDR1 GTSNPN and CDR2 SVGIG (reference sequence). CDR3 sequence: CAWSVAAIYEQYF. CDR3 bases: TGTGCCTGGAGTGTAGCAGCGATCTACGAGCAGTACTTC.

The CDR3 DNA is TGTGCCAGCAGCCCCGCGAACACAGATACGCAGTATTTT. This codes for CASSPANTDTQYF. The chain recombines TRBV7-9 with TRBJ2-3, with no clear D. Germline loops: CDR1 SEHNR, CDR2 FQNEAQ (reference sequence). The CDR3 sequence is 13 residues long. The V and J ends lost 5 bases and 2 bases respectively, with 8 bases between them.

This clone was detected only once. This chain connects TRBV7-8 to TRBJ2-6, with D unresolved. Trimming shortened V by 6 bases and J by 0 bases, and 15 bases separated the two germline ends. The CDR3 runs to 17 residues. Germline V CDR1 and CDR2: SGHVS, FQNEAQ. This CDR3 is CASRSRLPRSGANVLTF. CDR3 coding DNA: TGTGCCAGCAGATCGCGGCTTCCCCGCTCTGGGGCCAACGTCCTGACTTTC.

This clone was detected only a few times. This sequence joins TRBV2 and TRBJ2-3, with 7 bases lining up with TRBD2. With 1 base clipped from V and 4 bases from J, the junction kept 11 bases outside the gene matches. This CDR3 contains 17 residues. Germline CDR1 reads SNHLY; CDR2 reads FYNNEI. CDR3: CASSEGSGGGYADTQYF. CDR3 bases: TGTGCCAGCAGTGAAGGCTCCGGCGGGGGTTATGCAGATACGCAGTATTTT.

Here the CDR3 DNA reads TGTGCCTGGGACGGGGGATACGAGCAGTACTTC. It encodes CAWDGGYEQYF. The chain couples TRBV30 to TRBJ2-7, with D maybe TRBD2 (6 bases). Deletions cut 5 bases from V and 4 bases from J, with 9 bases between. The CDR3 runs 11 residues. Looked up from germline, CDR1 is GTSNPN and CDR2 is SVGIG (reference sequence).